The TCR beta chain under discussion was sequenced for a study of cytomegalovirus exposure and HLA in healthy donors. Overall study results and limits: Most TCRs appeared rarely, but some public TCRs recurred in many donors. One variant, a missense change in DCLRE1C, was linked in a later analysis to TCR beta V- and J-gene trimming. Altogether, 170 or so TCR beta chains were recorded as cytomegalovirus-associated.

This CDR3 has 13 residues. Germline V CDR1 and CDR2: MGHDK, SYGVNS. V gave up 4 bases and J gave up 4 bases, with 8 bases separating them. This clone has only one observation. Its antigen is as yet unknown. Both 60 Vbeta primers and 13 Jbeta primers went into the PCR. Measured with immunoSEQ multiplex PCR; TCRdb has only the in-frame clones, and not every one. The data show 130,000 to 150,000 clones, approximately 80% seen once. The chain has TRBV25-1 and TRBJ2-1; D is possibly TRBD2 (6 bases). The receptor was isolated from a female donor in good health and CMV-seronegative. Specimen: PBMCs. CDR3 sequence: CASSGGGYNEQFF. CDR3 DNA sequence: TGTGCCAGCAGTGGTGGAGGGTACAATGAGCAGTTCTTC.